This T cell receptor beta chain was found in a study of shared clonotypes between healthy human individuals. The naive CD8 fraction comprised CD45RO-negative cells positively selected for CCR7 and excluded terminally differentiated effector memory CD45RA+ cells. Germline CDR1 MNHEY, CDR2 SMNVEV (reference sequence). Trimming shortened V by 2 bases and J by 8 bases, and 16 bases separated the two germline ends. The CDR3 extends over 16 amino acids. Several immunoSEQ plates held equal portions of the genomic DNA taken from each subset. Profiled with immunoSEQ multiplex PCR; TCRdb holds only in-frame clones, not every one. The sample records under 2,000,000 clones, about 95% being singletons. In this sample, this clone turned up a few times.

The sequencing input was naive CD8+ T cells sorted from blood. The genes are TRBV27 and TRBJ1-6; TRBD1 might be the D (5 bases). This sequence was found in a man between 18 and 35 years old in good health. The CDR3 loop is CASSLNGGEGDSPLHF. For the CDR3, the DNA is TGTGCCAGCAGTTTAAATGGGGGGGAAGGTGATTCACCCCTCCACTTT.